Sequencing of this T cell receptor (beta chain) was carried out in a study of cytomegalovirus exposure and HLA in healthy donors (dated by TCRdb to 2016 to 2017). Regarding the research as a whole: In an earlier analysis of under 600 of the donors, approximately 260 Gb of sequence data and approximately 100 million unique TCR beta sequences from 150 million to 200 million T cells were reported. About 280 gigabases of sequencing data and approximately 92 million unique TCR sequences made up an early release that covered 640 HLA-typed donors. Of the roughly 400 genotyped donors, over 65% fell in the genetic ancestry cluster associated with self-reported Caucasian donors. The study was designed to test whether signatures of past pathogen exposure could be identified by cataloging public T cell receptors. Using immunosequencing, the study profiled T cell repertoires from 500 to 800 subjects and related those repertoires to cytomegalovirus serostatus. Besides the first cohort of approximately 670 subjects, a separate validation cohort made up of 120 different subjects was used. To predict cytomegalovirus infection status, the study brought together high-throughput TCR immunosequencing, statistical association of individual TCRs with disease status, and machine learning. A later analysis re-examined previously published TCR beta repertoires from just over 650 donors and added high-resolution HLA genotyping to investigate patterns of TCR occurrence. In the later analysis, no new phenotypic data were used to find candidate immune exposures; instead, reliance was placed on TCR beta sequences and their occurrence across donors. An earlier analysis of some 600 of the donors applied high-throughput TCR beta sequencing to assess whether each TCR beta V gene segment acted as functional or pseudogenic. Donor age, sex, ethnicity and CMV serostatus were compiled alongside the repertoire data. A later genetic analysis took genome-wide SNP genotypes for 398 of the 666 donors and used that subset as a discovery cohort. All discovery cohort repertoires had been generated using a single sequencing platform. Class I and class II HLA loci were covered by the typing at four-digit resolution. Typing coverage differed by locus: A, B, C, DRB1 and DQB1 were typed in about 620-640 donors, DQA1 in 522, DPA1 in 600 to 610, and DPB1 in around 440. Because of strong linkage in the cohort, five DR-DQ haplotypes were treated as single units for association and clustering. Among about 390 genotyped donors of the cohort, an average of around 240,000 unique TCR beta nucleotide sequences were sequenced per donor, around 20% of them non-productive.

The cohort consisted of hundreds of healthy bone marrow donors. At the time of sampling, all cohort members were nominally healthy, though unrecorded immune exposures were likely present. The donor tested CMV seronegative, placing the donor among the 352 seronegative members of the cohort. Each donor provided a peripheral blood sample, and peripheral blood mononuclear cells were used for TCR beta sequencing. Genomic DNA was extracted from the blood cell samples with the Qiagen DNeasy Blood Extraction Kit. V is cut by 0 bases and J by 6 bases, and the space between the germline ends is 14 bases. Reading the germline V gene gives CDR1 LGHNA and CDR2 YNFKEQ. The CDR3, cysteine through phenylalanine, is 15 amino acids long. Here the CDR3 DNA is all that survives: 45 bases in frame from base 1. What the work shows at the level of the full study, not this receptor alone: A total of fewer than 200 TCR beta chains were listed by the study as associated with cytomegalovirus. A cluster of highly shared sequence variants was judged likely to be a technical artifact of the sequencing pipeline. A further reported finding was that TCR beta sequences accurately predicted the HLA-A and HLA-B alleles for most subjects in the first cohort. The authors suggested that the approach could potentially be extended to other disease states and immunological phenotypes. A later analysis found that most CMV-associated TCR beta chains appeared HLA-restricted, with HLA associations seemingly driven largely by CMV exposure. The only immune exposure information available for the cohort was CMV serostatus. Some IMGT-functional V segments, including TRBV6-2 and TRBV6-3, could not be distinguished by the 87-base-pair reads and were therefore excluded. A later analysis reported that several top co-occurrence clusters appeared linked to parvovirus B19, influenza, CMV and Epstein-Barr virus. The classifier was reported to diagnose cytomegalovirus status with high specificity and sensitivity in both the original cohort and the validation cohort. Strong co-occurrence of HLA alleles, especially DR and DQ, made assigning TCR associations to individual alleles difficult. At a false discovery rate of 0.05, a later analysis linked about 16,000 TCR beta sequences to specific HLA alleles. In a later analysis, HLA-associated TCR beta chains showed more clonal expansion and lower generation probabilities than non-associated chains that were equally common. A few of the identified cytomegalovirus-associated TCR beta chains were confirmed in vitro to be specific for cytomegalovirus antigens. The earlier analysis of nearly 600 of the donors excluded some 15 rarely observed V segments, including chromosome 9 orphons, because counts were too low. Because HLA typing was missing for some donors at each locus, association tests included only the typed subset. Most TCR sequences were observed very rarely across donors, whereas some public TCRs were present in many individuals. Only TCR beta chains were sequenced in this cohort, and the absence of alpha or paired-chain data limited detectable features. Broadly in line with IMGT annotations, most TCR beta V segments showed up in productive rearrangements about 87% or about 30% of the time in an earlier analysis of several hundred of the donors. Linkage disequilibrium might explain the correlated functional status among segregating V segments, but an unknown experimental factor could not be excluded. Presence/absence analyses assumed roughly uniform sequencing depth across donors, an assumption that may not hold. According to a later analysis, TCR association rates differed among HLA loci, with DRB1 alleles showing the most associated TCRs and HLA-C alleles showing the fewest. A later genetic analysis associated a missense DCLRE1C variant with V-gene and J-gene trimming of TCR beta chains, and an independent cohort replicated the association. A later genetic analysis reported fewer N-insertions in productive TCRs among donors in an Asian-associated ancestry cluster than the roughly 650-donor mean.

Receptor libraries were prepared by the immunoSEQ multiplex PCR assay. A mixture of 60 forward primers for TCR Vbeta segments and 13 reverse primers for TCR Jbeta segments was used in the multiplex PCR. The CDR3 region of rearranged TCR beta genes was amplified from genomic DNA with a multiplex PCR assay. On the Illumina HiSeq System, the amplified TCR beta libraries were sequenced as 87-base-pair reads. Turning to the authors' computational methods: A later analysis counted about 80 million unique TCR beta chains across the 640 or so repertoires, and roughly 9.9 million of these chains were shared by at least two donors. A nearest-neighbor algorithm error-corrected the raw reads and collapsed the reads into unique sequences, merging closely related sequences to remove PCR and sequencing errors. V, D and J gene segments were assigned by aligning CDR3 sequences to IMGT reference sequences. For a sequence to be retained, a match of at least six nucleotides was required to both a V gene segment and a J gene segment. A rearrangement counted as productive if the CDR3 had no stop codons and remained in frame with V and J, and every other rearrangement counted as non-productive. CDR3 was defined according to IMGT convention as the region running from the second conserved V-encoded cysteine to the conserved J-encoded phenylalanine. The earlier analysis of about 530 of the donors excluded any sequence lacking an unambiguous match to a single V gene segment. An earlier analysis of 500 to 600 of the donors classified V segments as functional when productive rearrangements were above 56.7% and as segregating when the standard deviation between donors was above 5%. A statistical classification framework was developed to diagnose cytomegalovirus status using the catalog of TCR beta chain sequences. In a later analysis, V and J genes were assigned by comparing TCR nucleotide sequences against IMGT/GENE-DB human TR gene sequences. Using the TCRdist pipeline, a later analysis assigned CDR3 sequences along with most-parsimonious VDJ recombination scenarios. In a later analysis, each TCR beta chain was defined by its CDR3 amino acid sequence together with its V-gene family, and reads lacking a unique V-gene family were excluded. A later analysis removed 592 highly shared, low-generation-probability nucleotide sequences to deal with suspected cross-contamination and a sequencing artifact. For each public chain, a later analysis derived a clonal expansion index from normalized ranks of inferred template counts within each repertoire. In a later analysis, generation probabilities were computed with a VDJ recombination model fitted to out-of-frame rearrangements, and the resulting probabilities were checked against IGoR. In a later analysis, hypergeometric tests were used to score TCR-TCR, TCR-HLA and TCR-CMV co-occurrence, with a repertoire-size bias correction applied to TCR pairs. To estimate false discovery rates, a later analysis permuted the HLA or CMV assignments 20 times. In a later analysis, co-occurring TCRs were grouped using DBSCAN, and TCRdist sequence similarity was added for clustering within HLA-allele-positive subsets. For co-occurrence clustering, repertoires with fewer than 30,000 or more than 120,000 public chains were excluded, along with four or five repertoires with anomalous nucleotide sharing. In its TCRdb copy, this immuneACCESS table keeps in-frame sequences only and misses some clones. Where compared with another copy, unresolved V genes explain less than half of these, and the others have no known cause. Clone size and V and J calls were adopted from that table, with D and trimming inferred from the DNA. The sample's table lists a count of approximately 50,000 clones. Roughly 17% of the sample lies in the top ten.

Worth noting for this clone: This receptor's antigen is unknown.

Recombination connected TRBV4-2 to TRBJ1-2; a confident D gene designation cannot be given. The sample consisted of PBMCs. This TCR was recovered from a male donor in good health and CMV-seronegative. The CDR3 reads CASSQEIGGPNGYTF. The DNA sequence is as follows: TGTGCCAGCAGCCAAGAAATCGGTGGGCCTAATGGCTACACCTTC.